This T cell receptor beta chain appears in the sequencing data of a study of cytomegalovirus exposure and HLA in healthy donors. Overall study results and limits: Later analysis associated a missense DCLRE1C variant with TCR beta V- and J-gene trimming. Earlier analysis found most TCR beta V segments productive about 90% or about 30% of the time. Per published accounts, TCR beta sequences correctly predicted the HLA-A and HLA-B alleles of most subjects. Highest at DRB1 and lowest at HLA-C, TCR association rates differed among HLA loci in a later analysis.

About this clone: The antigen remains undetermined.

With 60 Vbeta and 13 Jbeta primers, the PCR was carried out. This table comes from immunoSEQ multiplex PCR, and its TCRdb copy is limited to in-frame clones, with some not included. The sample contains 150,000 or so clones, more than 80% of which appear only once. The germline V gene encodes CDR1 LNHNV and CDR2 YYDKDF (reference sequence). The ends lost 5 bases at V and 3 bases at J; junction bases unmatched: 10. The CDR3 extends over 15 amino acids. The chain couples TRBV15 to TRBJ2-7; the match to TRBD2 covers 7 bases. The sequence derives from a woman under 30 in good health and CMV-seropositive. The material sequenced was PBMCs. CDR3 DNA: TGTGCCACCAGCGCCGGACTAGTCGGAAACTACGAGCAGTACTTC. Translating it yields CATSAGLVGNYEQYF.